Listed below are T cell receptor beta chains from one sample, sequenced in a study of shared clonotypes between healthy human individuals. Repertoires were generated with immunoSEQ multiplex PCR, while TCRdb's copy carries only in-frame clones and drops some. The sample gives approximately 1.4 million clones, approximately 98% of which show up once; about 0.45% is in the top ten. The sample consisted of naive CD4+ T cells sorted from blood. These receptors were collected from a man younger than 40 in good health. Both conserved end residues are part of each CDR3. A D gene is named only where the DNA matches it firmly.

d_gene,v_gene,j_gene,CDR3aa
.,TRBV10-1,TRBJ2-3,CASSTGRTDTQYF
.,TRBV27,TRBJ1-3,CASRSNRGGNTIYF
.,TRBV28,TRBJ1-4,CASSQVTGSGPNEKLFF
TRBD1,TRBV5-6,TRBJ1-1,CASSLWAGGNTEAFF
TRBD2,TRBV5-1,TRBJ2-1,CASSLDLAGGSYNEQFF
.,TRBV30,TRBJ1-5,CAWSVGNQPQHF
TRBD1,TRBV5-1,TRBJ2-1,CASSKDWDSSYNEQFF
.,TRBV18,TRBJ1-4,CASSWGLDEKLFF
TRBD1,TRBV19,TRBJ1-1,CASSILDRTAWTEAFF
.,TRBV5-1,TRBJ2-5,CASTRDSTQETQYF
.,TRBV19,TRBJ2-1,CASSIEAVRSYNEQFF
TRBD1,TRBV10-3,TRBJ2-5,CAISPGQGFRETQYF
TRBD1,TRBV30,TRBJ1-2,CAWSVPGTGLNYGYTF
TRBD2,TRBV6-1,TRBJ2-7,CASMRTSGSYEQYF
.,TRBV21-1,TRBJ1-3,CASRVADPGNTIYF
.,TRBV11-2,TRBJ2-1,CASSLALPGQQRRRGEQFF
TRBD1,TRBV7-9,TRBJ2-3,CASSQTGRDTQYF
.,TRBV4-2,TRBJ2-3,CASSQDPRRLRSTDTQYF